One sample yielded the 19 T cell receptor beta chains listed below, sequenced in a study of lymphopenia after photon versus proton radiotherapy. The method was immunoSEQ multiplex PCR; TCRdb's version includes in-frame clones alone and lacks a portion of them. The sample has roughly 22,000 clones, roughly 82% seen once. The sequenced sample was peripheral blood, obtained from a patient treated with proton-based radiotherapy. These TCRs come from a woman between 65 and 79 years old with pancreatic cancer.

This chain joins TRBV28 and TRBJ1-2; 8 bases fit TRBD1. The V gene end was trimmed by 4 bases and the J gene end by 7 bases; junction bases not matched to a gene: 8. In germline, CDR1 is MDHEN, CDR2 SYDVKM. There are 14 residues in the CDR3. The CDR3 is CASSSDRGNRGYTF. CDR3 nucleotides: TGTGCCAGCAGTTCAGACAGGGGTAATCGTGGCTACACCTTC.

This chain's CDR3 is CASSQDSTSGFYNEQFF. The CDR3 DNA sequence: TGCGCCAGCAGCCAAGATTCCACTAGCGGATTTTACAATGAGCAGTTCTTC. V gene TRBV4-3 combines with J gene TRBJ2-1, with 8 bases lining up with TRBD2. The J segment lost 4 bases and the V segment lost 0 bases, leaving 8 bases of the junction unmatched. The CDR3 loop spans 17 amino acids. CDR1 and CDR2 (germline): LGHNA, YSLEER.

J is TRBJ2-7 and V is TRBV19; D is possibly TRBD1 (6 bases). The V end lost 9 bases, the J end lost 0 bases, and 12 bases lay between the germline ends. CDR3 length: 13 residues. The germline V gene encodes CDR1 LNHDA and CDR2 SQIVND (reference sequence). The CDR3 DNA reads as TGTGCCAGCCGACAGGAGAGCTCCTACGAGCAGTACTTC. Encoded protein: CASRQESSYEQYF.

This chain uses TRBV7-2 with TRBJ2-5, with TRBD1 matching over 8 bases. Judging by the DNA end, TRBJ2-7 fits better; the J call may be wrong. The CDR3 runs 15 residues. CDR1 and CDR2 from the germline V gene are SGHTA and FQGNSA. In DNA form, the CDR3 reads TGTGCCAGCAGCTTCGGACAGGGACCCTTCTACGAGCAGTACTTC. Encoded protein: CASSFGQGPFYEQYF.

V and J are TRBV5-6 and TRBJ2-7; 8 bases are a match to TRBD1. The germline gives CDR1 SGHDT, CDR2 YYEEEE. V shed 3 bases and J 4 bases; nucleotides not matched to a gene: 6. This CDR3 comprises 14 residues. The CDR3 DNA follows: TGTGCCAGCAGCTCACCCAGGACAGGGTACGAGCAGTACTTC. Translation: CASSSPRTGYEQYF.

The rearrangement links TRBV7-2 to TRBJ2-5; 7 bases align to TRBD2. The V and J ends lost 5 bases and 4 bases, in that order; junction bases with no gene match: 10. The CDR3 runs 15 residues. CDR1 SGHTA and CDR2 FQGNSA come from the germline V gene. Written as DNA, the CDR3 is TGTGCCAGCAGCATACCAGCGGGGAGGAGAGAGACCCAGTACTTC. Its protein product is CASSIPAGRRETQYF. Complete variable domain (other parts from reference TRBV7-2 and TRBJ2-5): GAGVSQSPSNKVTEKGKDVELRCDPISGHTALYWYRQSLGQGLEFLIYFQGNSAPDKSGLPSDRFSAERTGGSVSTLTIQRTQQEDSAVYLCASSIPAGRRETQYFGPGTRLLVL.

This clone has a handful of counts. This sequence joins TRBV2 and TRBJ2-5; 8 nucleotides line up with TRBD2. This CDR3 spans 15 amino acids. Germline V lookup: CDR1 SNHLY, CDR2 FYNNEI. Germline trimming cut 1 base from V and 5 bases from J; bases unmatched to any gene: 6. DNA of the CDR3: TGTGCCAGCAGTGAAGTGACGGGAGGGAGGGAGACCCAGTACTTC. Translation: CASSEVTGGRETQYF.

The rearrangement joins TRBV29-1 to TRBJ1-1, with D perhaps TRBD1 (5 bases). The germline V and J ends were trimmed by 4 bases and 3 bases, with 12 bases remaining between them. Germline assignment: CDR1 SQVTM and CDR2 ANQGSEA. The CDR3 consists of 13 residues. The CDR3 DNA is TGCAGCGTTGGATTGGGACTCCACACTGAAGCTTTCTTT. Translation gives CSVGLGLHTEAFF.

This clone was picked up a small number of times. Sequence at one end of the junction differs from germline and may be a read error. Other DNA sequences in the sample encode the same CDR3. The chain employs TRBV5-4 and TRBJ2-2; tentative D call: TRBD2 (7 bases). CDR1 SGHNT and CDR2 YYREEE come from the germline V gene (reference sequence). The CDR3 runs to 17 residues. The CDR3 nucleotides read TGCGCCAGCAGCCAACAAGCGGGGCCAGAGGGGGGCGGGGAGCTGTTTTTT. Translation: CASSQQAGPEGGGELFF.

The rearrangement links TRBV14 to TRBJ2-7; unclear D gene. The CDR3 is 15 amino acids. The germline V gene encodes CDR1 SGHDN and CDR2 FVKESK. V gave up 5 bases and J gave up 2 bases, with 16 bases separating them. CDR3 amino acids: CASSSMLERTYEQYF. CDR3 DNA: TGTGCCAGCAGCAGTATGCTAGAACGGACCTACGAGCAGTACTTC. Variable domain in full (rest from reference TRBV14 and TRBJ2-7): EAGVTQFPSHSVIEKGQTVTLRCDPISGHDNLYWYRRVMGKEIKFLLHFVKESKQDESGMPNNRFLAERTGGTYSTLKVQPAELEDSGVYFCASSSMLERTYEQYFGPGTRLTVT.

This rearrangement joins TRBV4-2 to TRBJ2-5, with D hard to call. CDR3 length: 16 amino acids. Germline CDR1 is LGHNA and CDR2 is YNFKEQ. V shed 6 bases and J shed 1 base, with 18 bases lying between them. The CDR3 DNA reads TGTGCCAGCAGGTATGAGGCGGCGGTCCCCCAAGAGACCCAGTACTTC. It translates to CASRYEAAVPQETQYF.

This rearrangement joins TRBV7-9 to TRBJ2-7; 7 nucleotides agree with TRBD1. Germline V gene data show CDR1 as SEHNR and CDR2 as FQNEAQ (reference sequence). V shed 8 bases and J 3 bases; nucleotides not matched to a gene: 10. This CDR3 has 14 residues. The chain's CDR3 is CASGTRDSYYEQYF. The CDR3 DNA follows: TGTGCCAGCGGAACTCGGGACAGCTACTACGAGCAGTACTTC.

This sequence joins TRBV9 and TRBJ2-3, with 7 positions matching TRBD2. Losses at the gene ends were 0 bases for V and 0 bases for J; bases not matched to a gene: 4. The CDR3 runs 16 residues. Germline V gives CDR1 SGDLS, CDR2 YYNGEE. This chain's CDR3 is CASSVASGASTDTQYF. The CDR3 nucleotides are TGTGCCAGCAGCGTAGCAAGCGGGGCAAGCACAGATACGCAGTATTTT.

This clone has just one count. This sequence joins TRBV30 and TRBJ2-7; D assignment may be TRBD1 or TRBD2 (5 bases each). The CDR3 spans 12 residues. Germline CDR1 GTSNPN, CDR2 SVGIG (reference sequence). V lost 3 bases to trimming and J lost 4 bases, with 10 bases between them. The CDR3 region is CAWSGAGYEQYF. The CDR3, as DNA: TGTGCCTGGAGCGGGGCCGGGTACGAGCAGTACTTC.

This chain joins TRBV5-6 and TRBJ2-7, with no clear D. CDR1 SGHDT and CDR2 YYEEEE come from the germline V gene. The CDR3 sequence is 12 residues long. The V end was cut by 2 bases, the J end by 7 bases, with 10 bases between. CDR3 nucleotide sequence: TGTGCCAGCAGCTTTATTCTCGGAGAGCAGTACTTC. This gives the protein CASSFILGEQYF.

The chain links TRBV27 to TRBJ2-3; 7 positions match TRBD2. In germline, CDR1 is MNHEY, CDR2 SMNVEV (reference sequence). V shed 6 bases and J 2 bases; nucleotides not matched to a gene: 17. The CDR3 runs 18 residues. The CDR3 region is CASSLKHQSTSHTDTQYF. The CDR3 DNA is TGTGCCAGCAGCCTAAAGCATCAGTCGACTAGCCACACAGATACGCAGTATTTT.

The chain carries TRBV7-2 and TRBJ2-1, with D unresolved. Germline assignment: CDR1 SGHTA and CDR2 FQGNSA. The length of the CDR3 is 14 residues. V gave up 5 bases and J gave up 3 bases, with 11 bases separating them. CDR3 sequence reads: CASSPGLIYNEQFF. The CDR3, as DNA: TGTGCCAGCAGCCCTGGGTTGATCTACAATGAGCAGTTCTTC.

This chain uses TRBV4-2 with TRBJ2-3; D is undetermined. This CDR3 spans 19 amino acids. V was pared by 0 bases and J by 0 bases, with 19 bases between. Germline V gene sequence: CDR1 LGHNA, CDR2 YNFKEQ. CDR3 sequence: CASSQDFGRRASSTDTQYF. In DNA, the CDR3 is TGTGCCAGCAGCCAAGATTTTGGGCGACGCGCTTCTAGCACAGATACGCAGTATTTT.

The V gene is TRBV4-3, the J gene TRBJ2-7, with TRBD2 as a possible D gene (6 bases). The CDR3 is made up of 14 amino acids. Trimming removed 0 bases at V and 3 bases at J, with 9 bases between. The V gene's germline CDR1 is LGHNA and CDR2 YSLEER. CDR3 nucleotide sequence: TGCGCCAGCAGCCAAGATCAGGACTACTACGAGCAGTACTTC. Protein: CASSQDQDYYEQYF.